Listed below are T cell receptor beta chains from one sample, sequenced in a study of T cells after yellow fever vaccination. TCRdb used MiXCR to reprocess the 5' RACE reads, holding one entry per CDR3 protein. The sample comprises some 320,000 distinct CDR3 sequences, 4% to 5.5% of which are singletons, and approximately 19% rests with the top ten. The source material was PBMCs, sampled 15 days after the yellow fever booster vaccination. The receptors come from a man younger than 35 who received the YFV17D yellow fever vaccine. The conserved cysteine and the conserved F or W are not part of the CDR3 here.

J gene: TRBJ2-1; V gene: TRBV7-9; CDR3 protein: ASSRQGLSNNEQF
J gene: TRBJ2-1; V gene: TRBV10-3; CDR3 protein: AISDQQGDEQF
J gene: TRBJ2-5; V gene: TRBV5-1; CDR3 protein: ASSLGQFQETQY
J gene: TRBJ1-1; V gene: TRBV15; CDR3 protein: ATSRGLGTGGENGEAF
J gene: TRBJ1-5; V gene: TRBV3-1; CDR3 protein: ASSQFVQRNQPQH
J gene: TRBJ2-1; V gene: TRBV29-1; CDR3 protein: SAGTSGGHSYNEQF
J gene: TRBJ1-2; V gene: TRBV7-2; CDR3 protein: ASSLVPPVGQHYGYT
J gene: TRBJ1-2; V gene: TRBV11-1; CDR3 protein: ASSPKGGDYGYT
J gene: TRBJ1-2; V gene: TRBV7-9; CDR3 protein: ASSPRRQSNTGYYGYT
J gene: TRBJ1-2; V gene: TRBV30; CDR3 protein: AWSPQGFYGYT
J gene: TRBJ1-4; V gene: TRBV13; CDR3 protein: ASSSWGTSDEKLF